Sequencing of this T cell receptor (beta chain) was carried out in a study of blood T cell repertoires in COVID-19. Trimming cost V 2 bases and J 2 bases, with 5 bases left between them. The CDR3 is 14 residues long. CDR1 and CDR2 from the germline V gene are SGHRS and YFSETQ. Clones were read by immunoSEQ multiplex PCR, and TCRdb kept only the in-frame ones, dropping some. The table shows 100,000 to 120,000 clones, with roughly 84% occurring only once. The TCR sequence derives from a woman in her thirties or forties with acute or convalescent COVID-19. The sequenced sample was peripheral blood. The chain is built from TRBV5-1 and TRBJ2-6; D uncertain. In DNA, the CDR3 is TGCGCCAGCAGCTTCTTAACTGGGGCCAACGTCCTGACTTTC. Its protein is CASSFLTGANVLTF.